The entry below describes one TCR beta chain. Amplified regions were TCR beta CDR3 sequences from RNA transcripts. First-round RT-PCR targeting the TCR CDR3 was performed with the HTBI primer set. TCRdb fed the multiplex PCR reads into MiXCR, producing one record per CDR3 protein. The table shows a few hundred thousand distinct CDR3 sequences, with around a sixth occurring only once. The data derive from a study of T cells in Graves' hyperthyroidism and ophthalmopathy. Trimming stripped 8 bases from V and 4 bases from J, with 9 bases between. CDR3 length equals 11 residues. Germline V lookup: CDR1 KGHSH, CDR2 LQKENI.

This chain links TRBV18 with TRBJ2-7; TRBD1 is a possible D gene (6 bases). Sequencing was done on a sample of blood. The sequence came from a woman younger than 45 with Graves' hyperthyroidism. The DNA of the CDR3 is TGTGCCAGCGGGGGCGTATACGAGCAGTACTTC. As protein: CASGGVYEQYF.